This entry lists 18 T cell receptor beta chains sequenced from one sample in a study of cytomegalovirus exposure and HLA in healthy donors. Vbeta (60) and Jbeta (13) primers were used in the PCR. Some clones are missing from TCRdb's copy, which holds only in-frame ones; the method was immunoSEQ multiplex PCR. Of some 150,000 clones listed, about 77% are singletons. What was sequenced was PBMCs. The receptors stem from a woman aged 45-60 years in good health and CMV-seronegative.

In this sample, this clone turned up a few times. This rearrangement joins TRBV6-1 to TRBJ1-2, with TRBD1 matching 9 bases. This CDR3 comprises 15 residues. Germline CDR1 is MNHNS and CDR2 is SASEGT. The V segment lost 4 bases and the J segment 4 bases; nucleotides outside the gene matches: 7. CDR3: CASSGSTGGGYGYTF. The CDR3 nucleotides are TGTGCCAGCAGTGGATCAACAGGGGGCGGCTATGGCTACACCTTC.

J is TRBJ1-1 and V is TRBV4-2, with D possibly being TRBD1 (5 bases). V lost 0 bases, J lost 2 bases, and 10 bases lay in between. The germline V gene encodes CDR1 LGHNA and CDR2 YNFKEQ. This CDR3 spans 15 amino acids. The CDR3 is CASSQDGRGNTEAFF. CDR3 sequence (DNA): TGTGCCAGCAGCCAAGATGGGCGGGGCAACACTGAAGCTTTCTTT.

The chain combines TRBV29-1 with TRBJ1-2, with 10 bases fitting TRBD1. The germline V gene has CDR1 SQVTM and CDR2 ANQGSEA. V gave up 2 bases and J gave up 9 bases; unmatched junction bases: 15. The CDR3 consists of 16 residues. CDR3 residues: CSVEFPPTGGVRRYTF. DNA of the CDR3: TGCAGCGTTGAATTTCCCCCGACAGGGGGCGTACGGCGCTACACCTTC. The full variable domain, in which reference TRBV29-1 and TRBJ1-2 provide the parts outside the CDR3, is SAVISQKPSRDICQRGTSLTIQCQVDSQVTMMFWYRQQPGQSLTLIATANQGSEATYESGFVIDKFPISRPNLTFSTLTVSNMSPEDSSIYLCSVEFPPTGGVRRYTFGSGTRLTVV.

V is TRBV7-9 and J is TRBJ2-2; TRBD1 matches 7 bases. Germline V gene sequence: CDR1 SEHNR, CDR2 FQNEAQ (reference sequence). The V and J ends lost 5 bases and 1 base, in that order; junction bases with no gene match: 4. The CDR3 extends over 15 amino acids. CDR3 residues: CASSTTGVNTGELFF. Written as DNA, the CDR3 is TGTGCCAGCAGCACCACAGGGGTGAACACCGGGGAGCTGTTTTTT.

The V and J genes are TRBV19 and TRBJ1-1; 8 bases are a match to TRBD1. V lost 2 bases and J lost 5; bases outside the gene matches: 7. The V gene's germline CDR1 is LNHDA and CDR2 SQIVND (reference sequence). The CDR3 loop spans 15 amino acids. DNA for the CDR3: TGTGCCAGTAGTATACCAGGGGGCGCCGGGACTGAAGCTTTCTTT. This gives the protein CASSIPGGAGTEAFF.

The chain uses TRBV4-2 and TRBJ1-5, with D possibly TRBD1 on 6 matching bases. Looked up from germline, CDR1 is LGHNA and CDR2 is YNFKEQ. V lost 0 bases, J lost 4 bases, and 10 bases lay in between. The length of the CDR3 is 15 residues. CDR3 amino acids: CASSQEGQPNQPQHF. In DNA, the CDR3 is TGTGCCAGCAGCCAAGAAGGACAGCCGAATCAGCCCCAGCATTTT.

The chain uses TRBV7-2 and TRBJ2-1; 12 bases agree with TRBD2. V was pared by 5 bases and J by 0 bases, with 11 bases of the junction left unmatched. Germline loops: CDR1 SGHTA, CDR2 FQGNSA. The CDR3 loop spans 19 amino acids. CDR3 coding DNA: TGTGCCAGCAGCCATACCGGGACTAGCGGGTTTAGCTCCTACAATGAGCAGTTCTTC. It yields the protein CASSHTGTSGFSSYNEQFF.

The gene calls are TRBV4-3 and TRBJ1-5; D perhaps matches TRBD1 (6 bases). The V end was cut by 0 bases, the J end by 4 bases, with 10 bases between. This CDR3 is built from 15 residues. The germline gives CDR1 LGHNA, CDR2 YSLEER. In DNA, the CDR3 is TGCGCCAGCAGCCAAGATCTGGGGGCGAATCAGCCCCAGCATTTT. It is translated as CASSQDLGANQPQHF.

The chain employs TRBV6-5 and TRBJ1-2; D gene unclear. V dropped 0 bases and J dropped 5 bases, with 16 bases sitting between them. Per the germline V gene, CDR1 is MNHEY and CDR2 is SVGAGI. The CDR3 extends over 16 amino acids. CDR3 amino acids: CASSYSQSGNLYGYTF. DNA of the CDR3: TGTGCCAGCAGTTACTCTCAGAGCGGGAATCTTTATGGCTACACCTTC.

The rearrangement uses TRBV11-2 and TRBJ2-1; possibly TRBD2 for D (6 bases). Trimming removed 1 base at V and 4 bases at J, with 14 bases between. The germline gives CDR1 SGHAT, CDR2 FQNNGV. This CDR3 is built from 16 residues. CDR3 sequence: CASSLGAGTPYNEQFF. DNA for the CDR3: TGTGCCAGCAGCTTAGGGGCCGGGACTCCTTACAATGAGCAGTTCTTC.

This clone turned up a few times. The rearrangement joins TRBV2 to TRBJ1-2; maybe TRBD1 (5 bases). V was shortened by 8 bases and J by 0 bases, with 10 bases between the two germline ends. Germline V gene sequence: CDR1 SNHLY, CDR2 FYNNEI. The CDR3 sequence is 13 residues long. In DNA form, the CDR3 reads TGTGCCAGCGTAGGGGTGGCTAACTATGGCTACACCTTC. Its translation: CASVGVANYGYTF. The full variable domain, its missing parts supplied by reference TRBV2 and TRBJ1-2, is EPEVTQTPSHQVTQMGQEVILRCVPISNHLYFYWYRQILGQKVEFLVSFYNNEISEKSEIFDDQFSVERPDGSNFTLKIRSTKLEDSAMYFCASVGVANYGYTFGSGTRLTVV.

This chain links TRBV4-2 with TRBJ2-7; 7 positions agree with TRBD2. The CDR3 is made up of 14 amino acids. The junction had 4 bases not matched to a gene; V was cut back by 0 bases and J by 5 bases. Germline CDR1 reads LGHNA; CDR2 reads YNFKEQ. The CDR3 coding sequence is TGTGCCAGCAGCCAAGATTGGGGAGGGAACGAGCAGTACTTC. It yields the protein CASSQDWGGNEQYF.

V and J are TRBV5-6 and TRBJ2-7, with 8 bases that match TRBD1. Germline V CDR1 and CDR2: SGHDT, YYEEEE. V shed 1 base, J shed 6 bases, and the junction held 18 bases outside the gene matches. The CDR3 extends over 18 amino acids. CDR3 residues: CASSLFYVGQVNWREQYF. The DNA of the CDR3 is TGTGCCAGCAGCTTGTTTTATGTGGGACAGGTAAATTGGCGCGAGCAGTACTTC. Using reference TRBV5-6 and TRBJ2-7 for the parts outside the CDR3, the full variable domain is DAGVTQSPTHLIKTRGQQVTLRCSPKSGHDTVSWYQQALGQGPQFIFQYYEEEERQRGNFPDRFSGHQFPNYSSELNVNALLLGDSALYLCASSLFYVGQVNWREQYFGPGTRLTVT.

This clone was counted a single time. CDR3 nucleotide sequence: TGTGCCAGTAGTCCTCCGGGACTCCCCTATGGCTACACCTTC. The encoded protein is CASSPPGLPYGYTF. The J gene is TRBJ1-2, the V gene TRBV19, with D possibly being TRBD1 (5 bases). CDR3 size: 14 residues. V gave up 5 bases and J gave up 4 bases, with 14 bases separating them. Germline V gene data show CDR1 as LNHDA and CDR2 as SQIVND (reference sequence).

The chain links TRBV6-1 to TRBJ2-7; D is ambiguous. The V and J ends lost 10 bases and 0 bases respectively, with 13 bases between them. Germline V lookup: CDR1 MNHNS, CDR2 SASEGT. This CDR3 is built from 13 residues. The CDR3 nucleotides are TGTGCCACCATCGACTTCTCCTCCTACGAGCAGTACTTC. Its protein product is CATIDFSSYEQYF.

The genes are TRBV30 and TRBJ2-1, with 7 bases matching TRBD1. Germline V gene sequence: CDR1 GTSNPN, CDR2 SVGIG (reference sequence). The V gene end was trimmed by 4 bases and the J gene end by 4 bases; junction bases not matched to a gene: 7. The CDR3 is 14 residues long. This CDR3 reads CAWNINRGYNEQFF. The CDR3 region has the DNA TGTGCCTGGAATATAAACAGGGGTTACAATGAGCAGTTCTTC.

V gene TRBV5-4 combines with J gene TRBJ2-2, with D hard to call. The CDR3 length is 16 residues. Germline loops: CDR1 SGHNT, CDR2 YYREEE (reference sequence). V shed 0 bases and J shed 2 bases, with 11 bases lying between them. The CDR3 nucleotides are TGTGCCAGCAGCTTGGCCCTACTCGCCAACACCGGGGAGCTGTTTTTT. It translates to CASSLALLANTGELFF.

V and J are TRBV30 and TRBJ2-3; 7 nucleotides line up with TRBD2. Trimming at V came to 7 bases and at J to 6 bases, leaving 7 bases not matched to a gene. Per the germline V gene, CDR1 is GTSNPN and CDR2 is SVGIG (reference sequence). CDR3 length: 12 amino acids. The CDR3 coding sequence is TGTGCCTTCGCGGGAGTGAGGGATACGCAGTATTTT. It encodes CAFAGVRDTQYF.